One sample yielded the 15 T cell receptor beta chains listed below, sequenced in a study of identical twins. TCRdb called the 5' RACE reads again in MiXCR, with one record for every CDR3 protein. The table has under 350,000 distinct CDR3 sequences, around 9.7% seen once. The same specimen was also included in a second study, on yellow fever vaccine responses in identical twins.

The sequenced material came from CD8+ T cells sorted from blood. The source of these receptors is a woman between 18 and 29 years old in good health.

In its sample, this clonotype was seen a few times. The CDR3 protein is CASSSWTGQYEQYF. The CDR3 region has the DNA TGTGCCAGCAGTTCATGGACAGGGCAATACGAGCAGTACTTC. The chain has TRBV27 and TRBJ2-7, with 8 bases aligning to TRBD1. After removal of 4 bases from V and 4 bases from J, the junction contained 6 bases not matched to a gene. There are 14 residues in the CDR3. The V gene's germline CDR1 is MNHEY and CDR2 SMNVEV (reference sequence).

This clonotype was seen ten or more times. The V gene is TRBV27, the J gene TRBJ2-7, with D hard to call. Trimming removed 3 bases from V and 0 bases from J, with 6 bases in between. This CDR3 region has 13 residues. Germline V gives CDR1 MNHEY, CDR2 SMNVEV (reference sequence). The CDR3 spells CASSFGPSYEQYF. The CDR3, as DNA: TGTGCCAGCAGTTTTGGGCCCTCCTACGAGCAGTACTTC.

CDR3 residues: CASSLRPALPSYNEQFF. The CDR3 DNA follows: TGTGCCAGCAGCTTACGTCCGGCCCTCCCCTCCTACAATGAGCAGTTCTTC. The chain couples TRBV7-2 to TRBJ2-1; no reliable D call. Trimming took off 2 bases at V and 0 bases at J, with 14 bases between the two ends. The CDR3 contains 17 residues. CDR1 is SGHTA, CDR2 FQGNSA, per germline.

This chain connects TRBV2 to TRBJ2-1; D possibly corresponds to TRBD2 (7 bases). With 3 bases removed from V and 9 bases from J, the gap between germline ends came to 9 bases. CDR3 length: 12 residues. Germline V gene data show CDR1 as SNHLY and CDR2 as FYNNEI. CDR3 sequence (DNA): TGTGCCAGCAGTGAGGGAGGGGGTGAGCAGTTCTTC. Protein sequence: CASSEGGGEQFF.

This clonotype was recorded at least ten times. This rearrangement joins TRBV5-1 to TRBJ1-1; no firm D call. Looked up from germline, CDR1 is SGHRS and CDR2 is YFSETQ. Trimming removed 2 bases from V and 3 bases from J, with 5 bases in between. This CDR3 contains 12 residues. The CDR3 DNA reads TGCGCCAGCAGCTTTGGGGACACTGAAGCTTTCTTT. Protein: CASSFGDTEAFF. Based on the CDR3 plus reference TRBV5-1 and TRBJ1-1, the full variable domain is KAGVTQTPRYLIKTRGQQVTLSCSPISGHRSVSWYQQTPGQGLQFLFEYFSETQRNKGNFPGRFSGRQFSNSRSEMNVSTLELGDSALYLCASSFGDTEAFFGQGTRLTVV.

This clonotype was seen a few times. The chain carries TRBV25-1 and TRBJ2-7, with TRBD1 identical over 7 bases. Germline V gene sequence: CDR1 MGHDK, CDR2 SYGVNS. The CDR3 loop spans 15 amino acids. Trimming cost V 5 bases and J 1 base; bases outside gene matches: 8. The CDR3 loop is CASSIGTAMSYEQYF. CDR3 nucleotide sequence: TGTGCCAGCAGTATAGGGACAGCGATGTCCTACGAGCAGTACTTC.

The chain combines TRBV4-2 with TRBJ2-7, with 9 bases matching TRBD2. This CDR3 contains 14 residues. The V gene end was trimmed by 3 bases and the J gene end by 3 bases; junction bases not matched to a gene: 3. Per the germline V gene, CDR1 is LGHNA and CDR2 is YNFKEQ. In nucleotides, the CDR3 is TGTGCCAGCAGCCACCTTAGCGGGGGCTACGAGCAGTACTTC. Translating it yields CASSHLSGGYEQYF.

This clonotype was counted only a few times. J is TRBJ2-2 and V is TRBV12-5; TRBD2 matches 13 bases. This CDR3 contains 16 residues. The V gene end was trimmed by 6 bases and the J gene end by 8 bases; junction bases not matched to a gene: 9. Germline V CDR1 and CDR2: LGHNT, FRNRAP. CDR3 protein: CASGPGTSGNEGELFF. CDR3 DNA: TGTGCTAGTGGCCCCGGGACTAGCGGGAATGAGGGGGAGCTGTTTTTT.

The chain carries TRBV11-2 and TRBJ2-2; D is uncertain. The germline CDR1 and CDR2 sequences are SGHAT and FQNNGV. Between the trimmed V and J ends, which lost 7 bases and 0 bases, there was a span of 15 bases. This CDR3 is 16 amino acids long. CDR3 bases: TGTGCCAGCACCAAACTACGGTCTACGAACACCGGGGAGCTGTTTTTT. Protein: CASTKLRSTNTGELFF. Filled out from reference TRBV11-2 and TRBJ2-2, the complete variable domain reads EAGVAQSPRYKIIEKRQSVAFWCNPISGHATLYWYQQILGQGPKLLIQFQNNGVVDDSQLPKDRFSAERLKGVDSTLKIQPAKLEDSAVYLCASTKLRSTNTGELFFGEGSRLTVL.

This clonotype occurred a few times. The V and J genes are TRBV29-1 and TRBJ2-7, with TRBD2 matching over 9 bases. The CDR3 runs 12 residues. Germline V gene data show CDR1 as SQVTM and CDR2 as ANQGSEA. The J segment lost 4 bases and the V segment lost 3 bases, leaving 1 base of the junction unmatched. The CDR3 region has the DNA TGCAGCGTTGAGCTAGCGGGGTACGAGCAGTACTTC. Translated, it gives CSVELAGYEQYF.

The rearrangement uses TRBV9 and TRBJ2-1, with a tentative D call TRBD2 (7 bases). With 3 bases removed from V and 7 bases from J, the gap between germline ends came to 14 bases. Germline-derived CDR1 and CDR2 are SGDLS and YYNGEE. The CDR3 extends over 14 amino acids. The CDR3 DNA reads TGTGCCAGCAGCGCCTGGGGAGGGGGGAATGAGCAGTTCTTC. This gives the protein CASSAWGGGNEQFF. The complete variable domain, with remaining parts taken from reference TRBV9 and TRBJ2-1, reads DSGVTQTPKHLITATGQRVTLRCSPRSGDLSVYWYQQSLDQGLQFLIQYYNGEERAKGNILERFSAQQFPDLHSELNLSSLELGDSALYFCASSAWGGGNEQFFGPGTRLTVL.

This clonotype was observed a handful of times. The CDR3 coding sequence is TGTGCCAGCAGCTACCCATGGGAGGTTTCAGATACGCAGTATTTT. This codes for CASSYPWEVSDTQYF. The V and J genes are TRBV5-6 and TRBJ2-3; the D gene is possibly TRBD2 (6 bases). V lost 3 bases to trimming and J lost 4 bases, with 15 bases between them. The CDR3 is 15 residues long. The germline CDR1 and CDR2 sequences are SGHDT and YYEEEE.

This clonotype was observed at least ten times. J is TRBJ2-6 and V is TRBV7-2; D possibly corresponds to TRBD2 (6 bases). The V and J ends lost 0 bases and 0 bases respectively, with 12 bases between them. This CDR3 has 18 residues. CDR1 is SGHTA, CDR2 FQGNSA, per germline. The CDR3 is CASSLARDGPSGANVLTF. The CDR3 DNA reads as TGTGCCAGCAGCTTAGCGCGGGACGGACCCTCTGGGGCCAACGTCCTGACTTTC. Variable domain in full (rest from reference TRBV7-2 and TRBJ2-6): GAGVSQSPSNKVTEKGKDVELRCDPISGHTALYWYRQSLGQGLEFLIYFQGNSAPDKSGLPSDRFSAERTGGSVSTLTIQRTQQEDSAVYLCASSLARDGPSGANVLTFGAGSRLTVL.

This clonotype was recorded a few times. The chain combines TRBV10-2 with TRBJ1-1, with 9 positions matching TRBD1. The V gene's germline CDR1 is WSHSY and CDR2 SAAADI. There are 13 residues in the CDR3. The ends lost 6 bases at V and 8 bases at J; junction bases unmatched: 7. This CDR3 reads CASRGQGGAEAFF. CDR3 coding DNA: TGCGCCAGCAGGGGACAGGGAGGGGCAGAAGCTTTCTTT.

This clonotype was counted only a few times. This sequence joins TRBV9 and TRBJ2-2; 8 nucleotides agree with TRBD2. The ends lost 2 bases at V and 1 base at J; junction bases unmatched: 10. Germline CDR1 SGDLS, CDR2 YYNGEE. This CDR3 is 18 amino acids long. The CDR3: CASSVRLRGGLNTGELFF. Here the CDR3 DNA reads TGTGCCAGCAGCGTCCGCCTCCGGGGGGGCTTGAACACCGGGGAGCTGTTTTTT.